This T cell receptor (beta chain) was recorded in a study of blood T cell repertoires in COVID-19. Study details: The United States, Italy and Spain provided the acute and convalescent COVID-19 samples. In each case, the material was cDNA or gDNA derived from T cells, B-cell-depleted T cells, or PBMCs.

The V and J ends lost 4 bases and 0 bases respectively, with 9 bases between them. The CDR3 is 14 amino acids. CDR1 and CDR2 (germline): LNHNV, YYDKDF (reference sequence). As processed by the authors: Reference gene primers were amplified, and this amplification served to estimate nucleated cell counts. Produced via immunoSEQ multiplex PCR; TCRdb's table is partial and in-frame only. D and trimming come from the DNA, and the V and J calls and clone size come from that table. The sample yields 150,000 to 200,000 clones, more than 70% seen once. The sequence was obtained from a man aged 50-60 years with active or convalescent COVID-19. The rearrangement uses TRBV15 and TRBJ1-1, with a possible D match to TRBD1 (5 bases). The sequenced material came from peripheral blood. CDR3 DNA: TGTGCCACCAGCAAGCGACAGCTGAACACTGAAGCTTTCTTT. Translated: CATSKRQLNTEAFF.